These 8 T cell receptor beta chains came from one sample sequenced in a study of cytomegalovirus exposure and HLA in healthy donors. The method was immunoSEQ multiplex PCR; TCRdb's version includes in-frame clones alone and lacks a portion of them. The sample consists of around 160,000 clones, about 90% of them appearing once. Input material: PBMCs. The receptor source for this set is a woman between 18 and 30 years old in good health and CMV-seropositive.

This clone occurred a few times. CDR3 protein: CASSEEGQPSYGYTF. The DNA of the CDR3 is TGTGCCAGCAGTGAAGAAGGACAGCCGTCCTATGGCTACACCTTC. V and J are TRBV6-1 and TRBJ1-2; D perhaps matches TRBD1 (6 bases). The CDR3 loop spans 15 amino acids. Germline V gene sequence: CDR1 MNHNS, CDR2 SASEGT. Trimming took off 1 base at V and 4 bases at J, with 13 bases between the two ends.

CDR3 nucleotide sequence: TGTGCCAGTACTCCGGGACAGGGCTATCAGCCCCAGCATTTT. Translated, it gives CASTPGQGYQPQHF. The genes are TRBV19 and TRBJ1-5; 9 positions agree with TRBD1. The V gene end was trimmed by 7 bases and the J gene end by 5 bases; junction bases not matched to a gene: 6. This CDR3 contains 14 residues. Germline CDR1 LNHDA, CDR2 SQIVND (reference sequence). Complete variable domain (other parts from reference TRBV19 and TRBJ1-5): DGGITQSPKYLFRKEGQNVTLSCEQNLNHDAMYWYRQDPGQGLRLIYYSQIVNDFQKGDIAEGYSVSREKKESFPLTVTSAQKNPTAFYLCASTPGQGYQPQHFGDGTRLSIL.

The chain uses TRBV10-3 and TRBJ1-2; D may be TRBD1 (5 bases). The V gene's germline CDR1 is ENHRY and CDR2 SYGVKD. This CDR3 has 14 residues. The V gene lost 4 bases and the J gene lost 4 bases, with 13 bases spanning the gap. The CDR3 region is CAISGGGVAYGYTF. CDR3 in DNA: TGTGCCATCAGTGGGGGGGGTGTGGCCTATGGCTACACCTTC.

The chain joins TRBV7-2 to TRBJ2-2; 7 nucleotides match TRBD2. Per germline, CDR1 SGHTA and CDR2 FQGNSA. Losses at the gene ends were 1 base for V and 2 bases for J; bases not matched to a gene: 4. The CDR3 is made up of 16 amino acids. CDR3 amino acids: CASSLGASGNTGELFF. CDR3 bases: TGTGCCAGCAGCTTAGGAGCTAGCGGTAACACCGGGGAGCTGTTTTTT.

The chain recombines TRBV27 with TRBJ2-7; TRBD1 aligns across 10 bases. CDR3 length equals 15 residues. Germline lookup yields CDR1 MNHEY and CDR2 SMNVEV (reference sequence). The J segment lost 2 bases and the V segment lost 7 bases, leaving 8 bases of the junction unmatched. This CDR3 reads CASMKVGTGAYEQYF. The CDR3 DNA sequence: TGTGCCAGCATGAAAGTCGGGACAGGGGCCTACGAGCAGTACTTC.

The count of this clone is one. The chain couples TRBV27 to TRBJ2-3, with 11 positions matching TRBD2. V lost 5 bases to trimming and J lost 1 base; unmatched junction nucleotides: 2. This CDR3 contains 15 residues. The germline gives CDR1 MNHEY, CDR2 SMNVEV (reference sequence). The CDR3 DNA sequence: TGTGCCAGCAGTCTAGCGGGGGGTGGCACAGATACGCAGTATTTT. It translates to CASSLAGGGTDTQYF.

V is TRBV7-2 and J is TRBJ2-1; maybe TRBD2 (5 bases). The CDR3 is 11 residues long. With 5 bases removed from V and 12 bases from J, the gap between germline ends came to 11 bases. Germline CDR1 SGHTA, CDR2 FQGNSA. The CDR3 DNA reads as TGTGCCAGCAGCGCGGGTAACGTGCAGTTCTTC. Amino acid sequence: CASSAGNVQFF.

The chain has TRBV4-1 and TRBJ2-6; 10 bases line up with TRBD2. The germline V gene encodes CDR1 MGHRA and CDR2 YSYEKL. This CDR3 contains 18 residues. The ends lost 3 bases at V and 1 base at J; junction bases unmatched: 6. In nucleotides, the CDR3 is TGCGCCAGCAGCCACCCGGGACTAGCGAGTTCTGGGGCCAACGTCCTGACTTTC. Translated: CASSHPGLASSGANVLTF.